The sequence of this TCR beta chain was determined in a study of CXCR3-negative and CXCR3-positive naive CD8 T cells. The CDR3 length is 12 residues. Researchers sorted 300,000 cells of each CD8+ T cell subset in triplicate. Preparation of TRB cDNA libraries relied on 5' RACE carrying UMI labels. TCRdb re-called the 5' RACE reads, yielding one record per CDR3 amino acid sequence without DNA. The listing records tens of thousands of distinct CDR3 sequences. A word on this clonotype: The target antigen is unknown.

Notes on the study in general: Memory CD8+ cells showed much lower diversity, while both naive subsets displayed comparably high diversity. Naive subsets displayed similar surface CD5, and TCR strength was inferred from TRB CDR3 properties.

V gene TRBV12-3 or TRBV12-4 combines with J gene TRBJ1-3. The sample comprised memory CD8+ T cells from blood. The receptor was derived from a human donor in good health. Some clones in this sample may be carry-over from other donors' samples. The CDR3 here is CASSSPGNTIYF.